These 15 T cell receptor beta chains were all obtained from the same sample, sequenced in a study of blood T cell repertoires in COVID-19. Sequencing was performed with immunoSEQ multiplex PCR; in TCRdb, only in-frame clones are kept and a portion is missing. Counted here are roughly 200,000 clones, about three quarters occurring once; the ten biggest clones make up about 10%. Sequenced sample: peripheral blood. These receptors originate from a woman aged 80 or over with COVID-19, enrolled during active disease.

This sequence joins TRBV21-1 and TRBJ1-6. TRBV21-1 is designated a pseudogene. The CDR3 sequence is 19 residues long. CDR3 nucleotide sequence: TGTGCCCGCGGGAACCGGGGTACCTGTCCCAAGACCTATAATTCACCCCTCCACTTT. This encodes CARGNRGTCPKTYNSPLHF.

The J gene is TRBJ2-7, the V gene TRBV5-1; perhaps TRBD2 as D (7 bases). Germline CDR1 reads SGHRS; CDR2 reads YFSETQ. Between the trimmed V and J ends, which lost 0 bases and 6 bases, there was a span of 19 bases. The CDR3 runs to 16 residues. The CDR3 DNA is TGCGCCAGCAGCTTGGCTTCGGGGGGCGCCAGCCGCGAGCAGTACTTC. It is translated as CASSLASGGASREQYF.

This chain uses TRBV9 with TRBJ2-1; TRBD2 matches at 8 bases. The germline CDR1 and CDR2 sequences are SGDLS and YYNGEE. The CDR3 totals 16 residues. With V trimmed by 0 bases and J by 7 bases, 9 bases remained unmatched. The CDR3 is CASSVADGRAGNEQFF. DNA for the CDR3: TGTGCCAGCAGCGTAGCTGACGGGAGGGCCGGGAATGAGCAGTTCTTC.

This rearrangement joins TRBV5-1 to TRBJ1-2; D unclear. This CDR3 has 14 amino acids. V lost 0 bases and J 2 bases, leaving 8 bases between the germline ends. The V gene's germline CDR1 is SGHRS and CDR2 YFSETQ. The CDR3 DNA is TGCGCCAGCAGCTTGGAGACACCCAACTATGGCTACACCTTC. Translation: CASSLETPNYGYTF.

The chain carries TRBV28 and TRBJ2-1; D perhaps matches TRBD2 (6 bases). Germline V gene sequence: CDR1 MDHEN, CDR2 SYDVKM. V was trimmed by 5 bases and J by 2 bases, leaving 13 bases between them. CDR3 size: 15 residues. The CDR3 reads CASSHGTRAYNEQFF. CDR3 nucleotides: TGTGCCAGCAGTCACGGGACTCGGGCCTACAATGAGCAGTTCTTC.

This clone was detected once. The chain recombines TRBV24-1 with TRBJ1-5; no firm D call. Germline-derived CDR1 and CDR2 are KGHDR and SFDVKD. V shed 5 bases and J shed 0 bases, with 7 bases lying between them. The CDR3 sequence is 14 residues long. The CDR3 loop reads CATSVGDSNQPQHF. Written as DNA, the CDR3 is TGTGCCACCAGTGTGGGAGATAGCAATCAGCCCCAGCATTTT.

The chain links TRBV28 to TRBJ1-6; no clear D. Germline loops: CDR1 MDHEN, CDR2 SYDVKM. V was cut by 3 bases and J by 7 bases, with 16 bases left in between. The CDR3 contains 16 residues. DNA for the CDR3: TGTGCCAGCAGTTTGGAGGGTCGTAGGGCGAATTCACCCCTCCACTTT. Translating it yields CASSLEGRRANSPLHF.

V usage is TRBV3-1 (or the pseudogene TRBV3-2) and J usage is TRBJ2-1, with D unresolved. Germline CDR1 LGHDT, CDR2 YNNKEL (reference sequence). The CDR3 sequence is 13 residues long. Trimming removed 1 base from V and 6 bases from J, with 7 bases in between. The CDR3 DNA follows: TGTGCCAGCAGCCAAGTTGCGCGCAATGAGCAGTTCTTC. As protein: CASSQVARNEQFF.

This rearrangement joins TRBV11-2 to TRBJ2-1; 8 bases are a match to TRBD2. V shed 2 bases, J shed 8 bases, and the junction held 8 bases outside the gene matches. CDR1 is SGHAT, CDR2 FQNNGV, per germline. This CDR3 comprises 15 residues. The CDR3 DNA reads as TGTGCCAGCAGCTTACCCCCAGCGGGAGAACATGAGCAGTTCTTC. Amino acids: CASSLPPAGEHEQFF.

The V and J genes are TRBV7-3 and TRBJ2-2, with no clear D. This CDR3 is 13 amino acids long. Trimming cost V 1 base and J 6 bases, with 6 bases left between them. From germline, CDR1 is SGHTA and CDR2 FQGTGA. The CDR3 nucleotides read TGTGCCAGCAGCTTAATGAGGCCCGGGGAGCTGTTTTTT. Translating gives CASSLMRPGELFF.

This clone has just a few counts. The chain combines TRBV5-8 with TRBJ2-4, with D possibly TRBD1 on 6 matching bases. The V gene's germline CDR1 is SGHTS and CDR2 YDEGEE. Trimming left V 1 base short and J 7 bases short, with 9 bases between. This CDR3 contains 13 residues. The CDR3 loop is CASSLTGTNIQYF. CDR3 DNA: TGTGCCAGCAGCTTGACAGGGACCAACATTCAGTACTTC.

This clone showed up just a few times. In DNA form, the CDR3 reads TGTGCCAGCAGCCCCCGGGGGTACAATCAGCCCCAGCATTTT. Protein: CASSPRGYNQPQHF. J is TRBJ1-5 and V is TRBV11-3; TRBD1 might be the D (5 bases). V lost 5 bases and J lost 3, with 11 bases in between. The V gene's germline CDR1 is SGHNT and CDR2 YENEEA. The CDR3 extends over 14 amino acids.

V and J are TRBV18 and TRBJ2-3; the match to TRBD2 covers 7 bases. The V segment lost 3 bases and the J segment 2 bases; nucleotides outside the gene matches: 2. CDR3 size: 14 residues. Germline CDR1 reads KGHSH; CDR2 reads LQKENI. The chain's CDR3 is CASSPSGITDTQYF. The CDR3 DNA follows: TGTGCCAGCTCACCCAGCGGGATCACAGATACGCAGTATTTT.

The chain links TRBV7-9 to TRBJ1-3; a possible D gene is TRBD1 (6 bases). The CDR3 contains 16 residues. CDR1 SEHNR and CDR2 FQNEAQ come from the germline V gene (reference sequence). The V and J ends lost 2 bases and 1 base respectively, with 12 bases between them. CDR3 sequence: CASSLRGARSGNTIYF. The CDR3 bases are TGTGCCAGCAGCTTACGGGGGGCGCGTTCTGGAAACACCATATATTTT.

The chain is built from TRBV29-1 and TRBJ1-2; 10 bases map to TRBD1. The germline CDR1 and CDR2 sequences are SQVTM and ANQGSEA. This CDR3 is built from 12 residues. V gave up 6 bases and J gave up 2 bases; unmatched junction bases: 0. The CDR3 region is CSVTGGNYGYTF. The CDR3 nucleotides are TGCAGCGTGACAGGGGGCAACTATGGCTACACCTTC.